These T cell receptor beta chains were read from a single sample in a study of radiation and T cells in renal cell carcinoma. The assay was immunoSEQ multiplex PCR, and TCRdb's table has in-frame clones only and misses some. The sample has under 100,000 clones, roughly 82% seen once. The specimen comprised blood, sampled from a patient whose treatment included radiotherapy and nephrectomy. The receptors were gathered from a man aged 60 to 75 with renal cell carcinoma. Each CDR3 is given with its conserved first and last residue.

V	J	CDR3
TRBV6-1	TRBJ2-2	CASSELGGYTGELFF
TRBV28	TRBJ2-7	CASSLERDEQYF
TRBV5-4	TRBJ2-2	CASSREWGVGGELFF
TRBV27	TRBJ1-1	CASSLGSASEAFF
TRBV27	TRBJ2-7	CASSRSGSLSYEQYF
TRBV27	TRBJ2-5	CASTPMAGLQETQYF
TRBV5-4	TRBJ2-3	CASSLGGGRADTQYF
TRBV4-2	TRBJ1-5	CASSQDQRANQPQHF
TRBV27	TRBJ2-7	CASSHPGAESPATSYEQYF
TRBV11-3	TRBJ2-2	CASSGREAGELFF
TRBV29-1	TRBJ2-1	CSGLQGSYNEQFF
TRBV18	TRBJ1-1	CASSITGDTEAFF
TRBV4-2	TRBJ1-1	CASSQNTNTEAFF
TRBV5-1	TRBJ2-7	CASSPQPKDSYEQYF
TRBV6-5	TRBJ1-6	CASSYGGLGSPLHF
TRBV19	TRBJ2-1	CASSRQGYEQFF
TRBV5-1	TRBJ2-1	CASSPLADNEQFF
TRBV5-5	TRBJ1-2	CASSRTGDYGYTF
TRBV14	TRBJ1-2	CASSQARGYGYTF
TRBV5-6	TRBJ2-7	CASSLRRDRGPREQYF
TRBV28	TRBJ2-7	CASSLRFQWEQYF
TRBV11-3	TRBJ2-2	CASSSTSGFTGELFF
TRBV30	TRBJ1-2	CAWSQGGGYTF
TRBV19	TRBJ2-1	CASSIPRLWYNEQFF
TRBV11-3	TRBJ2-2	CASSIDRGGTGELFF
TRBV6-5	TRBJ2-1	CASSYSSGLANNEQFF
TRBV6-5	TRBJ2-1	CASRSGVANDEQFF
TRBV5-4	TRBJ1-1	CASSLGGLNTEAFF